This T cell receptor (beta chain) was recorded in a study of CD8 T cells in ankylosing spondylitis. TCRdb independently ran MiXCR on the 5' RACE reads; one entry per CDR3 protein. The sample has some 200,000 distinct CDR3 sequences, roughly 18% seen once. This clonotype was counted ten times or more. The CDR3 covers 15 residues. The V gene's germline CDR1 is MNHEY and CDR2 SMNVEV (reference sequence). Trimming took 4 bases from V and 7 from J; bases not matched to a gene: 12. This clonotype was sampled from a male donor aged 5 to 29 with ankylosing spondylitis or in good health (not recorded which). This rearrangement joins TRBV27 to TRBJ2-7; 8 nucleotides agree with TRBD1. The sequenced sample was blood, either unsorted or a sorted T cell fraction (not recorded which). Written as DNA, the CDR3 is TGTGCCAGCAGTTCCCAGGGGGCAAGGTTGAGGGAGCAGTACTTC. Amino acids: CASSSQGARLREQYF.